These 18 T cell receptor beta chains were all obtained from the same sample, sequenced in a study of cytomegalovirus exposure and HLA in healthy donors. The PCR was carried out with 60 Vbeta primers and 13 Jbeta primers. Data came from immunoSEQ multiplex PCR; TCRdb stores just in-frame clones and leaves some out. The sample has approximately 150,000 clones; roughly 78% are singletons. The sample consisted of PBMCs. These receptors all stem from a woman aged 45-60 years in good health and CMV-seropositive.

In nucleotides, the CDR3 is TGTGCCATCAGCGTGACAGGGGGCGGATACGAGCAGTACTTC. Its translation is CAISVTGGGYEQYF. This chain joins TRBV10-3 and TRBJ2-7; 10 positions match TRBD1. Germline trimming cut 6 bases from V and 4 bases from J; bases unmatched to any gene: 6. CDR3 length equals 14 residues. The germline V gene encodes CDR1 ENHRY and CDR2 SYGVKD.

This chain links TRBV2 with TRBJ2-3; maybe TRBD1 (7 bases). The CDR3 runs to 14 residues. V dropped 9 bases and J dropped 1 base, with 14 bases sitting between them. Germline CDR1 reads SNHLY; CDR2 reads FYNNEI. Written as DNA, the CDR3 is TGTGCCAGTGGAGGGGGCTTGGGCACAGATACGCAGTATTTT. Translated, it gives CASGGGLGTDTQYF.

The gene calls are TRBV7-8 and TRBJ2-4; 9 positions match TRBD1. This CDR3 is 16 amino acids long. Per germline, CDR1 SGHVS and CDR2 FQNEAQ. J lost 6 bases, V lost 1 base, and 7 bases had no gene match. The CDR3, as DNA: TGTGCCAGCAGCTTAGGGACAGGGGTAATCTTAAACATTCAGTACTTC. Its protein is CASSLGTGVILNIQYF.

The CDR3 is CASSLTTGSYNEQFF. The DNA of the CDR3 is TGTGCCAGCAGTTTAACGACAGGGTCATACAATGAGCAGTTCTTC. The chain is built from TRBV6-5 and TRBJ2-1; 7 nucleotides match TRBD1. Germline-derived CDR1 and CDR2 are MNHEY and SVGAGI. The V and J ends lost 4 bases and 4 bases, in that order; junction bases with no gene match: 7. This CDR3 contains 15 residues.

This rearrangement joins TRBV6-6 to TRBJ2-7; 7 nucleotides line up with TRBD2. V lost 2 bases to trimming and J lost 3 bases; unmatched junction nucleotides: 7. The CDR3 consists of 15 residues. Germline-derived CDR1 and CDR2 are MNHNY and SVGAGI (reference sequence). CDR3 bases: TGTGCCAGCAGTTACCACGGGAAGCGGGGCTACGAGCAGTACTTC. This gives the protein CASSYHGKRGYEQYF.

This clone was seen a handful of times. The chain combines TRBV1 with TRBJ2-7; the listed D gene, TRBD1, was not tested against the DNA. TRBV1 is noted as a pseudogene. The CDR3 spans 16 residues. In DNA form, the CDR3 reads TGCACCAGCAACGAATTCCAGGGGGCGAGCTCCTACGAGCAGTACTTC. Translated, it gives CTSNEFQGASSYEQYF.

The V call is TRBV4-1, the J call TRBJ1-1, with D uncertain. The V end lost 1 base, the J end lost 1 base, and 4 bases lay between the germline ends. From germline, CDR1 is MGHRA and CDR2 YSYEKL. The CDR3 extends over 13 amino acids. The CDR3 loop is CASSQVENTEAFF. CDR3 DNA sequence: TGCGCCAGCAGCCAAGTAGAGAACACTGAAGCTTTCTTT.

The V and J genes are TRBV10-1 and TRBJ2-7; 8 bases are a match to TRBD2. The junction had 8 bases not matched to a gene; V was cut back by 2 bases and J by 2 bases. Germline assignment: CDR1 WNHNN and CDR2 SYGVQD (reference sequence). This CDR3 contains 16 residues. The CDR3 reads CASSEVQAGGPYEQYF. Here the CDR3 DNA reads TGCGCCAGCAGTGAGGTTCAGGCGGGGGGACCCTACGAGCAGTACTTC.

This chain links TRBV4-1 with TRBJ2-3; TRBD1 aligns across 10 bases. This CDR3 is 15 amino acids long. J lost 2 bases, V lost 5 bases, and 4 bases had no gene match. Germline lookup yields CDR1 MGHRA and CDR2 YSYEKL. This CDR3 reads CASSKGTGVTDTQYF. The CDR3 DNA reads TGCGCCAGCAGCAAAGGGACAGGGGTCACAGATACGCAGTATTTT.

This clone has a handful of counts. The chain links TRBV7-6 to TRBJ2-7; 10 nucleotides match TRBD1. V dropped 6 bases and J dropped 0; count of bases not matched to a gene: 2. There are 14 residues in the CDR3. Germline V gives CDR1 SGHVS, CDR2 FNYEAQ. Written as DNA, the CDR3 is TGTGCCAGCAGTCGACAGGGGGCCTCCTACGAGCAGTACTTC. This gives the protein CASSRQGASYEQYF.

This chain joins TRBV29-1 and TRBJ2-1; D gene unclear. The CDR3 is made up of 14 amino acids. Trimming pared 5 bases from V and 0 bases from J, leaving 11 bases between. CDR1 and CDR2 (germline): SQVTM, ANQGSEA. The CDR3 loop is CSVTTLSSYNEQFF. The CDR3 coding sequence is TGCAGCGTTACGACACTGAGCTCCTACAATGAGCAGTTCTTC.

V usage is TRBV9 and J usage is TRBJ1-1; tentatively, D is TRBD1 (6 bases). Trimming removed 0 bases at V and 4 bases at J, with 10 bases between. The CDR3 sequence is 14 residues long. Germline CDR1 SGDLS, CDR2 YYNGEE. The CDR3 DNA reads TGTGCCAGCAGCGTAGCAGGGGCGAGCACTGAAGCTTTCTTT. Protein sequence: CASSVAGASTEAFF.

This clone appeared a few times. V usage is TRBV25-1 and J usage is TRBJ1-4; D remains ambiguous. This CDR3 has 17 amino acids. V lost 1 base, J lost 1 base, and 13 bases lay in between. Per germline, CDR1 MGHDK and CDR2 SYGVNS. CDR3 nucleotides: TGTGCCAGCAGTGAATGGAGCCAGTCTGAAACTAATGAAAAACTGTTTTTT. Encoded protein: CASSEWSQSETNEKLFF.

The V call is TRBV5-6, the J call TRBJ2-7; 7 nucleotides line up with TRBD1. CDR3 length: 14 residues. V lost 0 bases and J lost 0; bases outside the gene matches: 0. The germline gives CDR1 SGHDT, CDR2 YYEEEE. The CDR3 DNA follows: TGTGCCAGCAGCTTGGGGGACAGCTCCTACGAGCAGTACTTC. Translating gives CASSLGDSSYEQYF.

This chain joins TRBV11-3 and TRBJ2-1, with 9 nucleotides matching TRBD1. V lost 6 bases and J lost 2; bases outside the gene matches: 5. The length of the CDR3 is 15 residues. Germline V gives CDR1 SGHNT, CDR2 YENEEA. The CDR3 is CASSPGTGPYNEQFF. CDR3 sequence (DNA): TGTGCCAGCAGTCCCGGGACAGGGCCCTACAATGAGCAGTTCTTC.

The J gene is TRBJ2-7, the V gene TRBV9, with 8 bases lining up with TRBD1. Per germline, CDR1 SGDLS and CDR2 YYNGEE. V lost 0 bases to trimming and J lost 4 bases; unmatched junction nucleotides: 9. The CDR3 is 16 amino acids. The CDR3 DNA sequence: TGTGCCAGCAGCGTAGCTCCGACAGGGGCTCCTTACGAGCAGTACTTC. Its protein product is CASSVAPTGAPYEQYF. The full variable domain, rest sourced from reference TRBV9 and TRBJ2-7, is DSGVTQTPKHLITATGQRVTLRCSPRSGDLSVYWYQQSLDQGLQFLIQYYNGEERAKGNILERFSAQQFPDLHSELNLSSLELGDSALYFCASSVAPTGAPYEQYFGPGTRLTVT.

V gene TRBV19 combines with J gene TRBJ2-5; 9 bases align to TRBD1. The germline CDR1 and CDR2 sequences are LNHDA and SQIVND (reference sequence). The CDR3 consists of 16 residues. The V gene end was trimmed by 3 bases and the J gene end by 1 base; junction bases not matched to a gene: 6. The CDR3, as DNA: TGTGCCAGTAGTATCGGGGGGACAGGGTTCCAAGAGACCCAGTACTTC. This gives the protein CASSIGGTGFQETQYF.

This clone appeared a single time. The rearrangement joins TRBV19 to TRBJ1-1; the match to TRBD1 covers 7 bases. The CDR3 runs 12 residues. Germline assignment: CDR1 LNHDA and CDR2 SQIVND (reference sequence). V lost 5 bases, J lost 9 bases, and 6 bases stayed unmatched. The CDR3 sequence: CASSPDRIKAFF. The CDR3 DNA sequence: TGTGCCAGTAGTCCGGACAGGATTAAAGCTTTCTTT.